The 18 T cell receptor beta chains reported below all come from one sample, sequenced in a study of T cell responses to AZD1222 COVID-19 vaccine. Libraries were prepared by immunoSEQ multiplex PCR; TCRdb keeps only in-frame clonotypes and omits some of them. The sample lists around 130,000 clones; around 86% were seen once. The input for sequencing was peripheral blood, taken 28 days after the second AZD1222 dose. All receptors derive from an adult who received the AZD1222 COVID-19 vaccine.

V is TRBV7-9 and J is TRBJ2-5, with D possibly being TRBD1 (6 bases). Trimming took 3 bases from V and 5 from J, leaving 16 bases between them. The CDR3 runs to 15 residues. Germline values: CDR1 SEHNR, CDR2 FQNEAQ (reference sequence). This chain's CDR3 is CASSFGDRRRETQYF. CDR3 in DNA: TGTGCCAGCAGCTTTGGAGACAGGAGGAGGGAGACCCAGTACTTC.

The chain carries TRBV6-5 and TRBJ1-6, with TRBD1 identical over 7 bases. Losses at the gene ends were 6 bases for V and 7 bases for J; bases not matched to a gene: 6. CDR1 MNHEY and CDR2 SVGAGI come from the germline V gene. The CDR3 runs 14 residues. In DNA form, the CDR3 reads TGTGCCAGCAGCGTTGGGACAGAAAATTCACCCCTCCACTTT. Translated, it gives CASSVGTENSPLHF.

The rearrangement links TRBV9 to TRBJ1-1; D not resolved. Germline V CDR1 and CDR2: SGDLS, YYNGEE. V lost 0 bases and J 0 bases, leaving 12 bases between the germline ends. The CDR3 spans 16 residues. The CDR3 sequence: CASSVGVGSMNTEAFF. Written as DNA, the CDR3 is TGTGCCAGCAGCGTAGGGGTGGGAAGTATGAACACTGAAGCTTTCTTT.

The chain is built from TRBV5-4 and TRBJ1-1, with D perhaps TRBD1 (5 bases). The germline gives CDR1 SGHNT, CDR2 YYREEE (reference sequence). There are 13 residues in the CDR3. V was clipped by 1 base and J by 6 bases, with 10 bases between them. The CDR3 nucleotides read TGTGCCAGCAGCTTGCCGTGGGGGGCTGAAGCTTTCTTT. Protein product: CASSLPWGAEAFF.

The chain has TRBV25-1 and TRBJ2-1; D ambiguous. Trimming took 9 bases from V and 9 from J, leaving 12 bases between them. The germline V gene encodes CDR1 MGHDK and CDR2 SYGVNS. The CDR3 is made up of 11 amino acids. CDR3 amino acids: CASSFSSEQFF. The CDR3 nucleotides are TGTGCCAGTAGCTTTTCGAGTGAGCAGTTCTTC.

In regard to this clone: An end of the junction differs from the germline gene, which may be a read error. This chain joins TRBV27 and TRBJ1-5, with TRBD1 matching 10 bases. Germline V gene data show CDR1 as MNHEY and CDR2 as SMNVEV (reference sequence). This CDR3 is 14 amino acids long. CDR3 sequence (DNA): TGTGCCAGCAGTCCGACAGGGGGCAACCAGCCCCAGCATTTT. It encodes CASSPTGGNQPQHF.

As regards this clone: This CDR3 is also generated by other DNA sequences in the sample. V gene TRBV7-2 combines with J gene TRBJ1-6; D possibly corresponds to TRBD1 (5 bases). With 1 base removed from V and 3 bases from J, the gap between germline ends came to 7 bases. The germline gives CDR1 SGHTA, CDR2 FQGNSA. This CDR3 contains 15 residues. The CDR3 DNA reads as TGTGCCAGCAGCTTAGGTAGGGGCTATAATTCACCCCTCCACTTT. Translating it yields CASSLGRGYNSPLHF.

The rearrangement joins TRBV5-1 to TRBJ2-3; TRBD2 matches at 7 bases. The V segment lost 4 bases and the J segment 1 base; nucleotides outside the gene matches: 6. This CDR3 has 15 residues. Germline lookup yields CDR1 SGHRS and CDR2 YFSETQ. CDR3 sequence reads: CASSVAGRGTDTQYF. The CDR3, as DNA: TGCGCCAGCAGCGTGGCAGGGAGGGGCACAGATACGCAGTATTTT.

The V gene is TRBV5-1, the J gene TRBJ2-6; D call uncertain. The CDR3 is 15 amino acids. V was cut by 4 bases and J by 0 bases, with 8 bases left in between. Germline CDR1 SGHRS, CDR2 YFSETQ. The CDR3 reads CASSPDLSGANVLTF. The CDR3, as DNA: TGCGCCAGCAGCCCGGACCTCTCTGGGGCCAACGTCCTGACTTTC. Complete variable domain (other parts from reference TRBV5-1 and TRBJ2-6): KAGVTQTPRYLIKTRGQQVTLSCSPISGHRSVSWYQQTPGQGLQFLFEYFSETQRNKGNFPGRFSGRQFSNSRSEMNVSTLELGDSALYLCASSPDLSGANVLTFGAGSRLTVL.

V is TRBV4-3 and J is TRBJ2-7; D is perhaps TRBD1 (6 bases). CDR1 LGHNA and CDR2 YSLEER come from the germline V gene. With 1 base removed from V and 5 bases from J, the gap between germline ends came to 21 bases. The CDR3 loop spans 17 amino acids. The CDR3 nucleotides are TGCGCCAGCAGCCAAGGTCCCCTCCGGCAGGGGATGCACGAGCAGTACTTC. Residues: CASSQGPLRQGMHEQYF.

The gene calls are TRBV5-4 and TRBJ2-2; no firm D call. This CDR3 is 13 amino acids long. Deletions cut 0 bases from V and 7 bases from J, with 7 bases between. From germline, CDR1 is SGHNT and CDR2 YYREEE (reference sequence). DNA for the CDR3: TGTGCCAGCAGCTTGGAGGGCATCGGGGAGCTGTTTTTT. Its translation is CASSLEGIGELFF.

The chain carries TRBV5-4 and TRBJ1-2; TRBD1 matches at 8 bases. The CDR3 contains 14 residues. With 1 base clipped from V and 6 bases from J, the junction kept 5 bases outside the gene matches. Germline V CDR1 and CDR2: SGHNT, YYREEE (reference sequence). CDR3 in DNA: TGTGCCAGCAGCTTGCAGGGGGCGCCCCATGGCTACACCTTC. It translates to CASSLQGAPHGYTF.

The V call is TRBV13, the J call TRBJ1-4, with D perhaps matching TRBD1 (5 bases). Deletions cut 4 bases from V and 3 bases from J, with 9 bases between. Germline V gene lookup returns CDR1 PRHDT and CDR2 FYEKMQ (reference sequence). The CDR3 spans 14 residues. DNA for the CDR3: TGTGCCAGCAGCTACCGACAGCCTAATGAAAAACTGTTTTTT. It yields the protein CASSYRQPNEKLFF.

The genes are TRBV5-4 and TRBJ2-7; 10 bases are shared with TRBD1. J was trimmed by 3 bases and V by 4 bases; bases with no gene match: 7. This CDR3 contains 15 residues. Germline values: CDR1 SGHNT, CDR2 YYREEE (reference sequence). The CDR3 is CASSLPGTGDYEQYF. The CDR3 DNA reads TGTGCCAGCAGCCTTCCCGGGACAGGGGACTACGAGCAGTACTTC.

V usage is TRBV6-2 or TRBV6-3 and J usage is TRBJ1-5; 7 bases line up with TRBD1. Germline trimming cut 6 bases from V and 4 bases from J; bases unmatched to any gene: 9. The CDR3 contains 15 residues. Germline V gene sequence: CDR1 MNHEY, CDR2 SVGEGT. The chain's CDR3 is CASSPQGTWNQPQHF. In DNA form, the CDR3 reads TGTGCCAGCAGCCCACAGGGGACTTGGAATCAGCCCCAGCATTTT.

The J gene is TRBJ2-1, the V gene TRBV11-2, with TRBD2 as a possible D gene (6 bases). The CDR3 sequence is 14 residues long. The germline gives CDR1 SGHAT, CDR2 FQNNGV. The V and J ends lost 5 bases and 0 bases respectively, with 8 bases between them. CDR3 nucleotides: TGTGCCAGCAGCGATAGCGGCTCCTACAATGAGCAGTTCTTC. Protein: CASSDSGSYNEQFF.

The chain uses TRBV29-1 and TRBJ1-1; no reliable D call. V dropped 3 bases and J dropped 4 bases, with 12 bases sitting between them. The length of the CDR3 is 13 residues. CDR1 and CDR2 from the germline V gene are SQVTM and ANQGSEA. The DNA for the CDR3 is TGCAGCGTTGAGTCGGGCCCAACCACTGAAGCTTTCTTT. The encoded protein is CSVESGPTTEAFF.

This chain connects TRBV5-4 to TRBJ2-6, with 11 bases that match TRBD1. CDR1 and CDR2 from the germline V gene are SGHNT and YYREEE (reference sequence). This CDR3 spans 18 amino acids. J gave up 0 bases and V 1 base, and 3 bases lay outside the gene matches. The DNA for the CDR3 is TGTGCCAGCAGCTTGAGGGACAGGGGGATCTCTGGGGCCAACGTCCTGACTTTC. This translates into CASSLRDRGISGANVLTF.